A selection of T cell receptor beta chains follows, all from one sample in a study of cytomegalovirus exposure and HLA in healthy donors. TCRdb's copy holds only in-frame clones and misses some; the assay was immunoSEQ multiplex PCR. This table holds 99,000 or so clones, about 83% found once. Sequencing used PBMCs. The receptors were gathered from a female donor in good health and CMV-seropositive. CDR3s include the opening cysteine and the closing phenylalanine or tryptophan. A D gene is named only where the DNA matches it firmly. The listing skips clone size in some rows; elsewhere it reads once, few, many or a size class.

j_call,d_call,v_call,clone_size,cdr3_aa,cdr3_nt
TRBJ2-3,TRBD2,TRBV7-9,once,CASSLKVLAVAGDTQYF,TGTGCCAGCAGCTTAAAGGTGCTAGCGGTCGCCGGGGATACGCAGTATTTT
TRBJ2-3,TRBD1,TRBV5-6,-,CASSFGTGFADTQYF,TGTGCCAGCAGCTTCGGGACAGGATTTGCCGATACGCAGTATTTT
TRBJ2-3,TRBD2,TRBV5-1,-,CASSQGPSGGSSSTDTQYF,TGCGCCAGCAGCCAAGGGCCTAGCGGGGGGTCGTCTAGCACAGATACGCAGTATTTT
TRBJ2-2,-,TRBV6-1,-,CASSEYHRDDTGELFF,TGTGCCAGCAGTGAATATCACAGGGATGACACCGGGGAGCTGTTTTTT
TRBJ1-5,-,TRBV18,-,CASSLQDTHQPQHF,TGTGCCAGCTCACTACAAGATACCCATCAGCCCCAGCATTTT
TRBJ2-7,-,TRBV25-1,-,CASSESGNSYEQYF,TGTGCCAGCAGTGAATCAGGGAACTCCTACGAGCAGTACTTC
TRBJ1-4,-,TRBV18,-,CASSSNRFDEKLFF,TGTGCCAGCTCTTCGAACAGGTTTGATGAAAAACTGTTTTTT
TRBJ2-2,TRBD1,TRBV4-1,-,CASRWTGGTGELFF,TGCGCCAGCAGGTGGACAGGGGGCACCGGGGAGCTGTTTTTT
TRBJ1-1,-,TRBV5-6,-,CASSLRQGNTEAFF,TGTGCCAGCAGCTTGAGGCAGGGGAACACTGAAGCTTTCTTT
TRBJ1-5,-,TRBV6-1,-,CASSENARIGEQPQHF,TGTGCCAGCAGTGAAAATGCCCGCATAGGGGAACAGCCCCAGCATTTT
TRBJ1-1,TRBD1,TRBV5-1,-,CASSLTGDTEAFF,TGCGCCAGCAGCCTGACAGGGGACACTGAAGCTTTCTTT
TRBJ1-1,-,TRBV5-4,-,CASSLGLGRENTEAFF,TGTGCCAGCAGCTTGGGGTTGGGCAGGGAGAACACTGAAGCTTTCTTT
TRBJ2-1,TRBD1,TRBV28,-,CASSFPSGQVFYNEQFF,TGTGCCAGCAGTTTCCCCTCAGGACAGGTTTTCTACAATGAGCAGTTCTTC
TRBJ2-2,-,TRBV4-1,-,CASSQVLANTGELFF,TGCGCCAGCAGCCAAGTTCTTGCGAACACCGGGGAGCTGTTTTTT
TRBJ2-1,-,TRBV2,-,CASRFTGTSGVNEQFF,TGTGCCAGCAGATTTACCGGGACCTCGGGGGTGAATGAGCAGTTCTTC
TRBJ1-2,TRBD1,TRBV5-1,-,CASSSHHRGPRYGYTF,TGCGCCAGCAGCTCCCACCACAGGGGGCCCCGCTATGGCTACACCTTC
TRBJ2-3,TRBD1,TRBV7-9,-,CASSLDRGADTQYF,TGTGCCAGCAGCTTAGACAGGGGTGCAGATACGCAGTATTTT
TRBJ1-1,-,TRBV9,-,CASSVGQGMNTEAFF,TGTGCCAGCAGCGTCGGGCAGGGCATGAACACTGAAGCTTTCTTT
TRBJ2-1,-,TRBV7-7,-,CASAPGVHNEQFF,TGTGCCAGCGCCCCGGGGGTCCACAATGAGCAGTTCTTC
TRBJ1-2,-,TRBV7-9,few,CASSEGPGANYGYTF,TGTGCCAGCAGCGAGGGGCCAGGGGCTAACTATGGCTACACCTTC
TRBJ2-7,TRBD2,TRBV9,-,CASSVGRGSPDEQYF,TGTGCCAGCAGCGTAGGGCGCGGGAGTCCCGACGAGCAGTACTTC
TRBJ1-4,-,TRBV6-5,-,CASSPGQNGGEKLFF,TGTGCCAGCAGTCCAGGACAGAACGGTGGTGAAAAACTGTTTTTT
TRBJ2-3,-,TRBV10-3,-,CAISELASITDTQYF,TGTGCCATCAGTGAACTAGCAAGTATCACAGATACGCAGTATTTT
TRBJ2-1,-,TRBV19,once,CASSINGAYNEQFF,TGTGCCAGTAGTATAAACGGGGCCTACAATGAGCAGTTCTTC
TRBJ1-2,-,TRBV6-6,-,CASSYSSLMSYGYTF,TGTGCCAGCAGTTACTCGAGCCTCATGAGCTATGGCTACACCTTC
TRBJ1-1,TRBD1,TRBV2,-,CASSEATGQGTEAFF,TGTGCCAGCAGTGAAGCGACGGGACAGGGGACTGAAGCTTTCTTT
TRBJ2-7,-,TRBV5-4,-,CASSLAGWGGLYEQYF,TGTGCCAGCAGCTTGGCAGGTTGGGGAGGCCTCTACGAGCAGTACTTC
TRBJ2-5,-,TRBV12-5,-,CASGLDYRETQYF,TGTGCTAGTGGTTTGGACTACAGGGAGACCCAGTACTTC
TRBJ2-7,-,TRBV29-1,-,CSVVGSSYEQYF,TGCAGCGTTGTGGGCAGCTCCTACGAGCAGTACTTC
TRBJ2-3,TRBD2,TRBV27,-,CASSLYGTSGRAADTQYF,TGTGCCAGCAGTTTATATGGGACTAGCGGGAGGGCCGCAGATACGCAGTATTTT
TRBJ2-1,-,TRBV10-1,-,CASSEALGGNEQFF,TGCGCCAGCAGTGAGGCCCTAGGGGGAAATGAGCAGTTCTTC
TRBJ1-2,-,TRBV4-1,-,CASSPPGNYGYTF,TGCGCCAGCAGCCCTCCCGGGAACTATGGCTACACCTTC
TRBJ2-3,TRBD1,TRBV27,-,CASSPQLGTGKRYF,TGTGCCAGCAGTCCGCAACTTGGGACAGGGAAAAGGTATTTT
TRBJ2-1,TRBD1,TRBV5-1,-,CASSLEGQGVNEQFF,TGCGCCAGCAGCTTAGAGGGACAGGGGGTCAATGAGCAGTTCTTC
TRBJ1-1,-,TRBV5-1,-,CASSFRDKDTEAFF,TGCGCCAGCAGCTTCCGGGATAAGGACACTGAAGCTTTCTTT
TRBJ2-2,-,TRBV11-2,-,CASSFSDANTGELFF,TGTGCCAGCAGCTTTAGCGACGCGAACACCGGGGAGCTGTTTTTT
TRBJ1-4,-,TRBV4-2,-,CASTPGEGEKLFF,TGTGCCAGCACCCCAGGTGAAGGAGAAAAACTGTTTTTT
TRBJ1-2,TRBD1,TRBV6-5,-,CASSYTPDRAYGYPF,TGTGCCAGCAGTTACACCCCGGACAGGGCATATGGCTACCCCTTC
TRBJ2-3,TRBD2,TRBV19,-,CASSKGGSGSRDTQYF,TGTGCCAGTAGTAAAGGTGGTAGCGGGAGTAGAGATACGCAGTATTTT
TRBJ2-1,-,TRBV19,-,CASSPAGDNEQFF,TGTGCCAGTAGTCCAGCGGGCGACAATGAGCAGTTCTTC
TRBJ2-3,TRBD2,TRBV4-2,-,CASSQSRERSTDTQYF,TGTGCCAGCAGCCAATCGCGGGAGAGGAGCACAGATACGCAGTATTTT
TRBJ2-3,TRBD2,TRBV18,-,CASSPRVAGVADTQYF,TGTGCCAGCTCACCACGGGTAGCGGGGGTAGCAGATACGCAGTATTTT
TRBJ2-2,-,TRBV10-2,-,CASRVGGTGELFF,TGCGCCAGCAGAGTAGGGGGCACCGGGGAGCTGTTTTTT
TRBJ1-1,TRBD1,TRBV5-1,-,CASSLEGTVEAFF,TGCGCCAGCAGCTTGGAAGGGACAGTAGAAGCTTTCTTT
TRBJ2-7,-,TRBV6-1,-,CASSAQGGSYEQYF,TGTGCCAGCAGTGCGCAGGGAGGTTCCTACGAGCAGTACTTC